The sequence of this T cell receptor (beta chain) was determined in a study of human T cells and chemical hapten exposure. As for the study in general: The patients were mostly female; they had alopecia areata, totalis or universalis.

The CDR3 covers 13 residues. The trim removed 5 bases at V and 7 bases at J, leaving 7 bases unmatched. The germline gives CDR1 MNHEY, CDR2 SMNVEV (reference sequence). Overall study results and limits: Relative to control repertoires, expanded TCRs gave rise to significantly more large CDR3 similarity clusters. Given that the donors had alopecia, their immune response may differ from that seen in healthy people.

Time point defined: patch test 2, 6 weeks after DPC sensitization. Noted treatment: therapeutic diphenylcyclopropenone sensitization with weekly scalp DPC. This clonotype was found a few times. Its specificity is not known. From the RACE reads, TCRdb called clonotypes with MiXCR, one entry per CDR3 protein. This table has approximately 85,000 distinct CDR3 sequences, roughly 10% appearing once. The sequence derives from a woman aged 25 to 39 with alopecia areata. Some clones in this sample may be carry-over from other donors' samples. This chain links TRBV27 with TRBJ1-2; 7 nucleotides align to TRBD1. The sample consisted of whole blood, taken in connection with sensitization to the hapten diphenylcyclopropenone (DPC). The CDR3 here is CASSPQGQRGYTF. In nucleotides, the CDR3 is TGTGCCAGCAGTCCACAGGGGCAGCGTGGCTACACCTTC.